What follows is one T cell receptor (beta chain) and its context. The sample is drawn from a study of blood T cell repertoires in COVID-19. V lost 2 bases to trimming and J lost 6 bases; unmatched junction nucleotides: 11. The CDR3 consists of 17 residues. Germline-derived CDR1 and CDR2 are MNHEY and SVGEGT. Clones were sequenced by immunoSEQ multiplex PCR, and TCRdb holds only the in-frame ones, with some missing. This sample has roughly 150,000 clones; roughly 93% occur once, and the top ten carry roughly 5%. The rearrangement links TRBV6-2 or TRBV6-3 to TRBJ2-7; 12 bases fit TRBD2. The sequence was obtained from a man younger than 35 with COVID-19, enrolled during active disease. Sequenced: peripheral blood. The CDR3 loop reads CASSYPSSGRARIEQYF. The CDR3 nucleotides are TGTGCCAGCAGTTACCCATCTAGCGGGAGGGCCCGCATCGAGCAGTACTTC.